The 14 T cell receptor beta chains below were found in one sample sequenced in a study of T-cell memory formation after mild COVID-19. TCRdb re-derived calls from the 5' RACE reads in MiXCR, one entry per CDR3 protein. Of 300,000 to 400,000 distinct CDR3 sequences in the sample, approximately 29% are singletons; the top ten hold roughly 13%. Sequenced input: PBMCs or a T cell subset sorted from them (not recorded which). The receptors here all came from an adult woman who had mild COVID-19 (a few samples of this study predate the infection). Cell type and time point are not known.

This clonotype was found a few times. This sequence joins TRBV6-6 and TRBJ2-3; D unresolved. The CDR3 loop spans 16 amino acids. Trimming removed 3 bases from V and 5 bases from J, with 18 bases in between. The germline V gene has CDR1 MNHNY and CDR2 SVGAGI (reference sequence). This chain's CDR3 is CASSYGFTPGVDTQYF. The CDR3 nucleotides are TGTGCCAGCAGTTATGGCTTTACCCCCGGAGTAGATACGCAGTATTTT.

Ten or more counts support this clonotype. The chain employs TRBV12-3 or TRBV12-4 and TRBJ2-7; 9 nucleotides line up with TRBD2. The length of the CDR3 is 14 residues. J lost 2 bases, V lost 5 bases, and 4 bases had no gene match. CDR3 protein: CASSNSGGPYEQYF. CDR3 bases: TGTGCCAGCAGTAATAGCGGGGGACCCTACGAGCAGTACTTC.

The chain is built from TRBV2 and TRBJ2-3; D is unresolved. CDR1 and CDR2 (germline): SNHLY, FYNNEI. Trimming removed 3 bases from V and 0 bases from J, with 10 bases in between. The CDR3 has 15 amino acids. CDR3: CASSDRTESTDTQYF. As DNA, the CDR3 is TGTGCCAGCAGTGATCGAACGGAGAGCACAGATACGCAGTATTTT.

The V gene is TRBV7-8, the J gene TRBJ2-7; D tentatively fits TRBD1 or TRBD2 (6 bases each). CDR1 is SGHVS and CDR2 is FQNEAQ in the germline V gene. CDR3 length equals 16 residues. V lost 5 bases and J 5 bases, leaving 22 bases between the germline ends. The CDR3 loop is CASSQGARGAEHEQYF. CDR3 sequence (DNA): TGTGCCAGCAGCCAAGGGGCTAGGGGGGCAGAACACGAGCAGTACTTC.

The chain carries TRBV5-6 and TRBJ1-4; maybe TRBD1 (6 bases). The V gene lost 3 bases and the J gene lost 0 bases, with 9 bases spanning the gap. The CDR3 sequence is 15 residues long. Germline CDR1 is SGHDT and CDR2 is YYEEEE. The CDR3 spells CASSWTAATNEKLFF. The CDR3 DNA reads TGTGCCAGCAGCTGGACAGCCGCAACTAATGAAAAACTGTTTTTT.

This clonotype was observed many times. The chain has TRBV3-1 and TRBJ1-1; D not certain. The CDR3 has 13 amino acids. CDR1 is LGHDT and CDR2 is YNNKEL in the germline V gene (reference sequence). V was trimmed by 1 base and J by 5 bases, leaving 8 bases between them. Written as DNA, the CDR3 is TGTGCCAGCAGCCAAGTTCTGGGAACTGAAGCTTTCTTT. Translating gives CASSQVLGTEAFF.

The gene calls are TRBV12-3 or TRBV12-4 and TRBJ2-1, with unresolved D. This CDR3 is 17 amino acids long. Trimming pared 2 bases from V and 0 bases from J, leaving 14 bases between. CDR3 sequence: CASSLFGRPSSYNEQFF. The CDR3 DNA follows: TGTGCCAGCAGTTTATTCGGACGACCTAGCTCCTACAATGAGCAGTTCTTC.

The rearrangement links TRBV7-8 to TRBJ2-1; the D gene is possibly TRBD1 (5 bases). Deletions cut 5 bases from V and 2 bases from J, with 16 bases between. This CDR3 spans 16 amino acids. Germline V gene data show CDR1 as SGHVS and CDR2 as FQNEAQ. The CDR3 coding sequence is TGTGCCAGCAGCCCCATGGTTAGGGGCCCCTACAATGAGCAGTTCTTC. Its translation: CASSPMVRGPYNEQFF.

This clonotype showed up just a few times. The chain couples TRBV21-1 to TRBJ2-7; TRBD1, the table's D call, lacks a check against the DNA. TRBV21-1 is shown as a pseudogene. This CDR3 spans 15 amino acids. CDR3: CASIPEGLGTYEQYF. The CDR3 nucleotides are TGTGCCAGCATCCCAGAGGGACTGGGGACCTACGAGCAGTACTTC.

The V gene is TRBV5-1, the J gene TRBJ2-1; D might be TRBD2 (6 bases). Germline V gene sequence: CDR1 SGHRS, CDR2 YFSETQ. Trimming shortened V by 0 bases and J by 3 bases, and 13 bases separated the two germline ends. This CDR3 comprises 16 residues. The CDR3: CASSLAGLRGYNEQFF. CDR3 coding DNA: TGCGCCAGCAGCTTGGCGGGGTTGCGGGGCTACAATGAGCAGTTCTTC.

The V call is TRBV6-2 or TRBV6-3, the J call TRBJ2-1; D is perhaps TRBD2 (6 bases). V was shortened by 6 bases and J by 6 bases, with 21 bases between the two germline ends. Looked up from germline, CDR1 is MNHEY and CDR2 is SVGEGT. This CDR3 has 16 residues. CDR3 in amino acids: CASSGERGRPLNEQFF. The CDR3 region has the DNA TGTGCCAGCAGCGGGGAGCGTGGGAGGCCCCTCAATGAGCAGTTCTTC.

This clonotype was recorded a few times. The chain uses TRBV24-1 and TRBJ1-2, with 7 bases aligning to TRBD1. V was clipped by 4 bases and J by 4 bases; unmatched bases: 8. The CDR3 is 15 residues long. The germline V gene encodes CDR1 KGHDR and CDR2 SFDVKD. The DNA for the CDR3 is TGTGCCACCAGTGAGCCTACGACAGGGACCTATGGCTACACCTTC. Translating it yields CATSEPTTGTYGYTF.

V is TRBV5-1 and J is TRBJ2-3; TRBD2 aligns across 13 bases. This CDR3 region has 16 residues. Germline CDR1 reads SGHRS; CDR2 reads YFSETQ. The V gene end was trimmed by 4 bases and the J gene end by 5 bases; junction bases not matched to a gene: 7. The CDR3 sequence is CASSPGLAGFIDTQYF. CDR3 nucleotide sequence: TGCGCCAGCAGCCCGGGACTAGCGGGATTTATAGATACGCAGTATTTT.

The chain uses TRBV20-1 and TRBJ2-7, with D uncertain. CDR1 and CDR2 from the germline V gene are DFQATT and SNEGSKA (reference sequence). This CDR3 region has 13 residues. V was shortened by 2 bases and J by 7 bases, with 15 bases between the two germline ends. This chain's CDR3 is CSARSSFGGEQYF. DNA of the CDR3: TGCAGTGCTAGAAGTTCTTTTGGTGGGGAGCAGTACTTC.